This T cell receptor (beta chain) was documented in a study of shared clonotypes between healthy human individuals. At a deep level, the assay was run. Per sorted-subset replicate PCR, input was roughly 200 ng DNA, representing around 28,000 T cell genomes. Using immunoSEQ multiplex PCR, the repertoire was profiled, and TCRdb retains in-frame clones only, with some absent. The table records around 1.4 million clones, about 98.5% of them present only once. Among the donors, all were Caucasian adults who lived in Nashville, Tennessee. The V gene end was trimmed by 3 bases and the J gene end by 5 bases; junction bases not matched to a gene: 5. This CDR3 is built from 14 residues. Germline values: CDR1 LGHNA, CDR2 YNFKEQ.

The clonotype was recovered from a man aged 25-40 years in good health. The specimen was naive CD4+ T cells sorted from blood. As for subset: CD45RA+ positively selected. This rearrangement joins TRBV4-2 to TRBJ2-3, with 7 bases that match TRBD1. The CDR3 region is CASSHVTGVDTQYF. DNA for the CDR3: TGTGCCAGCAGCCACGTTACAGGGGTAGATACGCAGTATTTT.